Listed below are T cell receptor beta chains from one sample, sequenced in a study of monozygotic twins with inflammatory bowel disease. TCRdb re-called the 5' RACE reads; every CDR3 protein appears as one record, without DNA. In all, the sample yields some 160,000 distinct CDR3 sequences. Sequencing was carried out using blood. The receptors were sampled from a human donor with ulcerative colitis or Crohn's disease, or a healthy co-twin of an affected twin (not recorded which). The CDR3 runs from the conserved cysteine through the conserved F or W.

v_gene	j_gene	CDR3aa
TRBV27	TRBJ2-1	CASIPAVGVNEQFF
TRBV20-1	TRBJ1-1	CSARFTGRLNTEAFF
TRBV12-3/TRBV12-4	TRBJ1-2	CASSLTLANYGYTF
TRBV12-3/TRBV12-4	TRBJ2-7	CASSFEIGSYEQYF
TRBV6-5	TRBJ1-2	CASSSGPGQGNGYTF
TRBV27	TRBJ2-2	CASSLVPTGELFF
TRBV5-5	TRBJ2-3	CASSWGQGGTDTQYF
TRBV4-3	TRBJ1-4	CASSQRRGDEKLFF
TRBV20-1	TRBJ2-3	CSARPLAAHTDTQYF
TRBV5-1	TRBJ2-1	CASNRDRSYNEQFF
TRBV29-1	TRBJ2-7	CSVRRTGGEQYF
TRBV29-1	TRBJ2-3	CSVRRSTDTQYF
TRBV28	TRBJ1-2	CASSSDRVKGF
TRBV27	TRBJ2-6	CASGQSGANVLTF
TRBV20-1	TRBJ1-4	CSARDGFVSNEKLFF
TRBV13	TRBJ2-7	CASSLSSSGEISYEQYF
TRBV24-1	TRBJ1-2	CATSGPDTHYGYTF
TRBV18	TRBJ2-1	CASSPRTSGRNEQFF
TRBV20-1	TRBJ1-2	CSARKGVWDYGYTF
TRBV29-1	TRBJ2-5	CSALDSRRQETQYF
TRBV12-3/TRBV12-4	TRBJ1-6	CASSVSPGSSPLHF
TRBV5-1	TRBJ2-5	CASSSSGVGGTQYF
TRBV11-2	TRBJ1-1	CASSSGREAFF
TRBV5-1	TRBJ1-2	CASSPSSVKIYGYTF
TRBV2	TRBJ1-1	CASKAEMNTEAFF
TRBV29-1	TRBJ2-7	CSARPGGPSYEQYF
TRBV11-2	TRBJ1-2	CASSSIQGRDYGYTF
TRBV7-3	TRBJ2-1	CASSLGGRNNEQFF
TRBV12-3/TRBV12-4	TRBJ2-2	CASSLAFWELFF
TRBV5-1	TRBJ2-4	CASSLEMAGGPLNIQYF
TRBV20-1	TRBJ1-2	CSAFPGQVYGYTF
TRBV20-1	TRBJ1-2	CSASRNRGERDGYTF
TRBV5-1	TRBJ1-1	CASSSKQVNTEAFF
TRBV20-1	TRBJ1-6	CSARSEISYNSPLHF
TRBV5-6	TRBJ2-3	CASSSYRTGSTDTQYF
TRBV7-3	TRBJ2-7	CASSSSPGQNYEQYF
TRBV10-2	TRBJ2-5	CASSEVLWETQYF
TRBV20-1	TRBJ2-3	CSASLLAGALDTQYF
TRBV15	TRBJ2-1	CATSRELAEGTYNEQFF